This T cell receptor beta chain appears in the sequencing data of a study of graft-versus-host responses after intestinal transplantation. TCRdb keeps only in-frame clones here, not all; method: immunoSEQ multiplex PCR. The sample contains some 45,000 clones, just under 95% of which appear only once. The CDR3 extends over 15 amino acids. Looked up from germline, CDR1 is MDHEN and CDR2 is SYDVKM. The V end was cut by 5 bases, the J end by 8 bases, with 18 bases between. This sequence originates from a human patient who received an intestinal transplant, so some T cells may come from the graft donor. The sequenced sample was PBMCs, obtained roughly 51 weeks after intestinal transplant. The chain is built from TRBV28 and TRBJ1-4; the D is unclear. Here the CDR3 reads CASSAAKTSREKLFF. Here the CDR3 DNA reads TGTGCCAGCAGTGCCGCCAAGACGTCACGAGAAAAACTGTTTTTT. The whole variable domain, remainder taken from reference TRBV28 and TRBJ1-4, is DVKVTQSSRYLVKRTGEKVFLECVQDMDHENMFWYRQDPGLGLRLIYFSYDVKMKEKGDIPEGYSVSREKKERFSLILESASTNQTSMYLCASSAAKTSREKLFFGSGTQLSVL.